This TCR beta chain was recovered during a study of CD8 T cells in ankylosing spondylitis. Regarding the study as a whole: Certain motif variants had earlier been reported in reactive arthritis synovial fluid and blood.

The CDR3 is made up of 14 amino acids. V was pared by 6 bases and J by 6 bases, with 11 bases of the junction left unmatched. Germline CDR1 and CDR2: MNHEY and SVGEGT. This clonotype was observed a few times. Its specificity is not known. TCRdb independently ran MiXCR on the 5' RACE reads; one entry per CDR3 protein. The top ten clones hold roughly 3.4% of a sample with a few hundred thousand distinct CDR3 sequences, around 21% of them seen once. Material: blood, either unsorted or a sorted T cell fraction (not recorded which). The V call is TRBV6-2 or TRBV6-3, the J call TRBJ2-7, with 7 bases that match TRBD1. This clonotype was obtained from a female donor with ankylosing spondylitis or in good health (not recorded which). The CDR3 sequence: CASRRDRAGREQYF. CDR3 DNA: TGTGCCAGCAGACGCGACAGGGCAGGGCGCGAGCAGTACTTC.